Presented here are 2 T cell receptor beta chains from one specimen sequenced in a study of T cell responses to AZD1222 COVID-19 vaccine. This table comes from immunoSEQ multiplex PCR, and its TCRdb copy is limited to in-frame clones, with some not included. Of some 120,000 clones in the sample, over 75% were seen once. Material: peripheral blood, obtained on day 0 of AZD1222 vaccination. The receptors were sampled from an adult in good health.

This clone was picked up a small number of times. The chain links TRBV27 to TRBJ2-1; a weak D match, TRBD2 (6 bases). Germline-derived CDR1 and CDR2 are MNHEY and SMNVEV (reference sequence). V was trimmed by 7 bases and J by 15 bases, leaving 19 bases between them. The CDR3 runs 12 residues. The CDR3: CASTQVGGPSFF. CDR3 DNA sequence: TGTGCCAGCACCCAGGTTGGAGGGCCCTCGTTCTTC.

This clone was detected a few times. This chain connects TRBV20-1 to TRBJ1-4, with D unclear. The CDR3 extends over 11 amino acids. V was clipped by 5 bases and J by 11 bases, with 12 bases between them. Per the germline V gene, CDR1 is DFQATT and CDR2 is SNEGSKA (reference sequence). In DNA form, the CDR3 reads TGCAGTGCTTCTTGGCAAGGGAAACTGTTTTTT. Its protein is CSASWQGKLFF.